This TCR beta chain was recovered during a study of T cell repertoires in cytomegalovirus infection. This clonotype has more than one count but fewer than ten. Its antigen is unknown. Trimming took 0 bases from V and 3 from J, leaving 8 bases between them. This CDR3 comprises 14 residues. CDR1 SGHRS and CDR2 YFSETQ come from the germline V gene. A single record per CDR3 protein comes from TCRdb applying MiXCR to the reads. The table records roughly 340,000 distinct CDR3 sequences, about 29% of them present only once. The receptor's source is a human donor in good health (CMV status not recorded). Some clones in this sample may be carry-over from other donors' samples. The source material was cultured PBMCs, sampled from culture after CMV antigen stimulation. The rearrangement links TRBV5-1 to TRBJ2-3; TRBD2 is a possible D gene (6 bases). This CDR3 reads CASSLEEGTDTQYF. As DNA, the CDR3 is TGCGCCAGCAGCTTGGAGGAGGGTACAGATACGCAGTATTTT.